Listed here is a single TCR beta chain. Its specificity is not known. This record comes from a study of cytomegalovirus exposure and HLA in healthy donors. Whole-study context: Sequencing of about 200 million T cells in an earlier analysis found 90 million to 120 million unique TCR beta sequences. Study-level results: There were around 160 TCR beta chains listed as cytomegalovirus-associated. Immune exposure information comprised only CMV serostatus. An observed cluster of highly shared sequence variants was recorded as a likely sequencing artifact.

This CDR3 has 15 residues. CDR1 and CDR2 (germline): MNHEY, SVGAGI. J gave up 10 bases and V 2 bases, and 5 bases lay outside the gene matches. A multiplex PCR was run with 60 Vbeta primers and 13 Jbeta primers. Assay used: immunoSEQ multiplex PCR; TCRdb lists only in-frame clones, some missing. The repertoire has 150,000 to 200,000 clones, 80% of them found once; the top ten carry around 0.99%. The source is a woman aged 40 to 50 in good health and CMV-seronegative. The chain carries TRBV6-5 and TRBJ2-1; 13 bases line up with TRBD2. The specimen was PBMCs. Written as DNA, the CDR3 is TGTGCCAGCAGTTACGGACTAGCGGGAGTTGGGGAGCAGTTCTTC. Translating gives CASSYGLAGVGEQFF.